The 10 T cell receptor beta chains below come from one sample, sequenced in a study of TIL therapy for anti-PD-1-resistant metastatic lung cancer. The immunoSEQ assay was v3. Generated by immunoSEQ multiplex PCR, the TCRdb table keeps only in-frame clones and is missing some. The sample lists around 30,000 clones, 74% seen once, with about 3% in the top ten. The time point here: pre-treatment sample, taken before nivolumab and TIL therapy. The material sequenced was blood, taken at baseline. The origin of the receptors is a woman aged 25-85 years with non-small cell lung cancer.

This clone is a singleton in its sample. The chain has TRBV7-9 and TRBJ2-1; no reliable D call. The CDR3 is made up of 17 amino acids. Germline lookup yields CDR1 SEHNR and CDR2 FQNEAQ (reference sequence). Trimming shortened V by 1 base and J by 0 bases, and 13 bases separated the two germline ends. The CDR3 reads CASSLDRTASSYNEQFF. DNA for the CDR3: TGTGCCAGCAGCTTAGACCGAACAGCCAGCTCCTACAATGAGCAGTTCTTC.

The rearrangement joins TRBV30 to TRBJ1-2; D is possibly TRBD1 (6 bases). The CDR3 consists of 15 residues. V was trimmed by 3 bases and J by 6 bases, leaving 20 bases between them. Germline lookup yields CDR1 GTSNPN and CDR2 SVGIG (reference sequence). CDR3 nucleotide sequence: TGTGCCTGGAGGGTTGGCAGGGGCAGCTATGATGGCTACACCTTC. Its protein is CAWRVGRGSYDGYTF.

The chain combines TRBV2 with TRBJ2-7, with 8 bases matching TRBD2. CDR1 is SNHLY, CDR2 FYNNEI, per germline. The CDR3 spans 14 residues. Trimming took 6 bases from V and 1 from J; bases not matched to a gene: 5. The CDR3: CASSERESSYEQYF. CDR3 nucleotide sequence: TGTGCCAGCAGCGAGCGGGAGTCATCCTACGAGCAGTACTTC. Based on the CDR3 plus reference TRBV2 and TRBJ2-7, the full variable domain is EPEVTQTPSHQVTQMGQEVILRCVPISNHLYFYWYRQILGQKVEFLVSFYNNEISEKSEIFDDQFSVERPDGSNFTLKIRSTKLEDSAMYFCASSERESSYEQYFGPGTRLTVT.

V usage is TRBV7-2 and J usage is TRBJ2-2; D not resolved. V was pared by 2 bases and J by 0 bases, with 10 bases between. The CDR3 totals 16 residues. Germline V gives CDR1 SGHTA, CDR2 FQGNSA. The CDR3 coding sequence is TGTGCCAGCAGCTTATTGGGAAGGGCGAACACCGGGGAGCTGTTTTTT. It translates to CASSLLGRANTGELFF.

The chain is built from TRBV7-7 and TRBJ2-7; no clear D. V shed 1 base and J shed 5 bases, with 9 bases lying between them. Germline values: CDR1 SSHAT, CDR2 FNYEAQ (reference sequence). The CDR3 spans 13 residues. The CDR3 DNA follows: TGTGCCAGCAGCTTAGAGTTCTCGGACGAGCAGTACTTC. Translating it yields CASSLEFSDEQYF.

The CDR3 nucleotides read TGTGCCAGCAGTGAACAGGGTTATAGCAATCAGCCCCAGCATTTT. Protein: CASSEQGYSNQPQHF. The rearrangement uses TRBV6-1 and TRBJ1-5; TRBD1 might be the D (5 bases). The CDR3 runs to 15 residues. V was shortened by 2 bases and J by 0 bases, with 8 bases between the two germline ends. The germline V gene has CDR1 MNHNS and CDR2 SASEGT.

The V and J genes are TRBV18 and TRBJ1-5; 8 bases agree with TRBD1. The junction had 6 bases not matched to a gene; V was cut back by 3 bases and J by 2 bases. This CDR3 comprises 16 residues. Germline loops: CDR1 KGHSH, CDR2 LQKENI. CDR3 sequence reads: CASSPNTGGRNQPQHF. The CDR3 DNA follows: TGTGCCAGCTCACCCAACACAGGGGGTCGCAATCAGCCCCAGCATTTT.

This clone turned up a few times. This rearrangement joins TRBV27 to TRBJ2-1, with 7 bases aligning to TRBD1. The germline V gene has CDR1 MNHEY and CDR2 SMNVEV (reference sequence). The CDR3 extends over 15 amino acids. The V gene end was trimmed by 6 bases and the J gene end by 8 bases; junction bases not matched to a gene: 13. CDR3 protein: CASRDRQGFFHEQFF. The CDR3 DNA is TGTGCCAGCAGGGATAGACAGGGATTTTTCCATGAGCAGTTCTTC.

The chain links TRBV28 to TRBJ2-6; 14 bases agree with TRBD2. The germline V gene has CDR1 MDHEN and CDR2 SYDVKM. Unmatched junction bases numbered 10, after V lost 8 bases and J lost 4 bases. The CDR3 extends over 18 amino acids. The CDR3 spells CASVPGTSGSRGANVLTF. The CDR3 DNA sequence: TGTGCCAGCGTCCCCGGGACTAGCGGGAGCCGAGGGGCCAACGTCCTGACTTTC.

The chain is built from TRBV6-1 and TRBJ2-1; TRBD2 agrees at 11 bases. The germline V gene has CDR1 MNHNS and CDR2 SASEGT. V dropped 6 bases and J dropped 9; count of bases not matched to a gene: 7. The CDR3 covers 14 residues. DNA of the CDR3: TGTGCCAGCAGCGCTAGCGGGAGGCCCCGTGAGCAGTTCTTC. Translation gives CASSASGRPREQFF.